The source of this TCR beta chain is a study of T cell repertoires in cytomegalovirus infection. Between the trimmed V and J ends, which lost 2 bases and 0 bases, there was a span of 20 bases. In germline, CDR1 is SGHAT, CDR2 FQNNGV. This CDR3 comprises 20 residues. In this sample, this clonotype turned up many times. Antigen unknown. Study-level findings and limits: HLA-C-restricted, CMV-specific TCR beta clonotypes were dominant ex vivo. Cumulative frequency of public TCR beta families picked out carriers of CMV plus the relevant HLA.

TCRdb re-called the reads with MiXCR, one entry per CDR3 protein. The repertoire includes around 320,000 distinct CDR3 sequences, more than 8% of them detected once, and 4.3% sits in the top ten. Sequenced input: PBMCs. This sequence originates from a human donor in good health (CMV status not recorded). Some clones in this sample may be carry-over from other donors' samples. The chain joins TRBV11-2 to TRBJ1-6; possibly TRBD1 for D (5 bases). The CDR3 spells CASSLLPSRSGISYNSPLHF. The CDR3 bases are TGTGCCAGCAGCTTATTACCGTCTCGTTCAGGGATCTCCTATAATTCACCCCTCCACTTT.